The 25 T cell receptor beta chains given below trace back to one sample, sequenced in a study of blood T cell repertoires in COVID-19. TCRdb's table, derived via immunoSEQ multiplex PCR, lists solely in-frame clones and lacks some. This sample has just over 650,000 clones, with about nine tenths found just once. Sequenced material: peripheral blood. The receptors shown here come from a woman between 18 and 30 years old with acute or convalescent COVID-19.

The sample holds a few counts of this clone. The chain uses TRBV4-2 and TRBJ2-5; possible D gene TRBD2, 6 bases. Germline CDR1 reads LGHNA; CDR2 reads YNFKEQ. The CDR3 spans 16 residues. The V end was cut by 0 bases, the J end by 3 bases, with 14 bases between. The CDR3 sequence is CASSQDWGENKETQYF. The CDR3 DNA follows: TGTGCCAGCAGCCAAGACTGGGGGGAAAACAAAGAGACCCAGTACTTC.

The chain couples TRBV9 to TRBJ1-4; D unclear. CDR1 and CDR2 from the germline V gene are SGDLS and YYNGEE. Between the trimmed V and J ends, which lost 4 bases and 4 bases, there was a span of 20 bases. CDR3 length: 17 amino acids. DNA for the CDR3: TGTGCCAGCAGCCCCGGGGTTGGGGTGGAAATTAATGAAAAACTGTTTTTT. This gives the protein CASSPGVGVEINEKLFF.

This chain connects TRBV2 to TRBJ1-2, with 8 bases identical to TRBD1. With 6 bases clipped from V and 7 bases from J, the junction kept 7 bases outside the gene matches. The germline gives CDR1 SNHLY, CDR2 FYNNEI. The CDR3 has 13 residues. The CDR3 region is CASSGQGGSGYTF. The CDR3 DNA sequence: TGTGCCAGCAGCGGACAGGGAGGTAGTGGCTACACCTTC.

The chain is built from TRBV21-1 and TRBJ1-5; TRBD1, as called in the table, went unchecked against the DNA. TRBV21-1 is annotated as a pseudogene. CDR3 length equals 19 residues. In DNA, the CDR3 is TGTGCCAGCAGCAAAGAGGTGGGGGACAGGGGGCTTTCAACTCAGCCCCAGCATTTT. It translates to CASSKEVGDRGLSTQPQHF.

This clone has more than one count but fewer than ten. The chain has TRBV7-3 and TRBJ1-2; the D gene is possibly TRBD1 (5 bases). V lost 2 bases and J 6 bases, leaving 10 bases between the germline ends. The CDR3 covers 13 residues. Germline loops: CDR1 SGHTA, CDR2 FQGTGA. CDR3 nucleotide sequence: TGTGCCAGCAGCTTAGGCAGGGAGGATGGCTACACCTTC. It translates to CASSLGREDGYTF.

V is TRBV6-1 and J is TRBJ2-7, with D perhaps matching TRBD1 (6 bases). The ends were cut back, 2 bases at V and 4 bases at J, with 9 bases in the middle. CDR3 length: 13 amino acids. Germline CDR1 MNHNS, CDR2 SASEGT. The CDR3 DNA sequence: TGTGCCAGCAGTGAACCGGACAGTTACGAGCAGTACTTC. Amino acids: CASSEPDSYEQYF.

This clone was seen only once. The chain couples TRBV5-5 to TRBJ1-5, with D hard to call. V gave up 5 bases and J gave up 3 bases, with 12 bases separating them. This CDR3 contains 14 residues. Germline V lookup: CDR1 SGHKS, CDR2 YYEKEE (reference sequence). CDR3 amino acids: CASRSGVANQPQHF. In DNA form, the CDR3 reads TGTGCCAGCAGGAGTGGAGTTGCCAATCAGCCCCAGCATTTT.

This chain links TRBV7-2 with TRBJ1-1, with TRBD1 matching 8 bases. The V segment lost 6 bases and the J segment 5 bases; nucleotides outside the gene matches: 11. The CDR3 runs to 15 residues. Germline V CDR1 and CDR2: SGHTA, FQGNSA. CDR3 sequence: CASSNRTGRFTEAFF. The CDR3 nucleotides are TGTGCCAGCAGTAATCGGACAGGGCGGTTTACTGAAGCTTTCTTT.

The chain links TRBV6-5 to TRBJ1-1, with D perhaps TRBD1 (6 bases). The length of the CDR3 is 13 residues. The V gene's germline CDR1 is MNHEY and CDR2 SVGAGI. V was shortened by 11 bases and J by 5 bases, with 18 bases between the two germline ends. The CDR3 bases are TGTGCCGCCGGGGGGGCTGAGAGAACTGAAGCTTTCTTT. Its translation is CAAGGAERTEAFF.

A single count supports this clone. The J gene is TRBJ2-3, the V gene TRBV25-1, with 7 bases fitting TRBD1. The germline CDR1 and CDR2 sequences are MGHDK and SYGVNS. The J segment lost 3 bases and the V segment lost 9 bases, leaving 9 bases of the junction unmatched. The CDR3 consists of 14 residues. The DNA for the CDR3 is TGTGCCAGTAAGGGGGCAGCAACAACAGATACGCAGTATTTT. It is translated as CASKGAATTDTQYF.

The V gene is TRBV30, the J gene TRBJ2-7; 8 bases are shared with TRBD2. Germline values: CDR1 GTSNPN, CDR2 SVGIG (reference sequence). The V and J ends lost 7 bases and 0 bases, in that order; junction bases with no gene match: 5. This CDR3 region has 13 residues. CDR3 protein: CAFTGTSSYEQYF. In DNA form, the CDR3 reads TGTGCCTTCACGGGGACTAGCTCCTACGAGCAGTACTTC.

As DNA, the CDR3 is TGTGCCAGCAGCTTATACGCAGACAGTAATTCACCCCTCCACTTT. This gives the protein CASSLYADSNSPLHF. The chain couples TRBV5-4 to TRBJ1-6; tentatively, D is TRBD1 (5 bases). This CDR3 contains 15 residues. V dropped 2 bases and J dropped 6 bases, with 12 bases sitting between them. Per germline, CDR1 SGHNT and CDR2 YYREEE (reference sequence).

This chain joins TRBV10-2 and TRBJ1-2; no clear D gene. This CDR3 spans 11 amino acids. V gave up 6 bases and J gave up 6 bases, with 8 bases separating them. Per the germline V gene, CDR1 is WSHSY and CDR2 is SAAADI. The CDR3 DNA sequence: TGCGCCAGCAGCGATACGGATGGCTACACCTTC. The encoded protein is CASSDTDGYTF.

The chain employs TRBV10-3 and TRBJ2-3; 12 bases align to TRBD2. V dropped 6 bases and J dropped 2; count of bases not matched to a gene: 15. Looked up from germline, CDR1 is ENHRY and CDR2 is SYGVKD. The CDR3 covers 19 residues. This CDR3 is CAIRASSLAGGRDTDTQYF. In nucleotides, the CDR3 is TGTGCCATCAGAGCCAGTTCTCTAGCGGGGGGGCGTGACACAGATACGCAGTATTTT.

This clone was recorded a few times. The chain combines TRBV6-2 or TRBV6-3 with TRBJ2-2; 8 positions agree with TRBD2. The CDR3 is 14 amino acids. Germline V gene data show CDR1 as MNHEY and CDR2 as SVGEGT. Germline trimming cut 6 bases from V and 6 bases from J; bases unmatched to any gene: 6. As DNA, the CDR3 is TGTGCCAGCAGCTGGACTAGCCGGGCCGGGGAGCTGTTTTTT. Its translation is CASSWTSRAGELFF.

The V call is TRBV18, the J call TRBJ1-6; D might be TRBD1 (6 bases). Germline assignment: CDR1 KGHSH and CDR2 LQKENI. The V end was cut by 0 bases, the J end by 10 bases, with 16 bases between. The CDR3 runs to 16 residues. The CDR3 DNA follows: TGTGCCAGCTCACCACCGACGGTGCCCAGGGGATCACCCCTCCACTTT. It yields the protein CASSPPTVPRGSPLHF.

The rearrangement links TRBV6-5 to TRBJ1-6; D ambiguous. This CDR3 comprises 14 residues. Deletions cut 8 bases from V and 6 bases from J, with 14 bases between. CDR1 MNHEY and CDR2 SVGAGI come from the germline V gene. CDR3 amino acids: CASSTPPPNSPLHF. The CDR3 DNA reads TGTGCCAGCTCAACACCACCTCCTAATTCACCCCTCCACTTT.

The rearrangement joins TRBV10-2 to TRBJ2-2, with TRBD1 matching 8 bases. CDR3 length equals 15 residues. Trimming at V came to 4 bases and at J to 5 bases, leaving 6 bases not matched to a gene. CDR1 is WSHSY and CDR2 is SAAADI in the germline V gene. CDR3: CASSVWTGSTGELFF. The CDR3 nucleotides read TGCGCCAGCAGTGTTTGGACAGGGAGTACCGGGGAGCTGTTTTTT.

The genes are TRBV21-1 and TRBJ2-7; TRBD2 is taken as the D call from the table, unchecked against the DNA. TRBV21-1 is shown as a pseudogene. The CDR3 is 14 amino acids. The CDR3 DNA is TGTGCCAGCAGCATGAGCTGGTCCGACTACGAGCAGTACTTC. Its translation: CASSMSWSDYEQYF.

The chain employs TRBV4-1 and TRBJ1-3; 7 bases are a match to TRBD1. Germline V gene lookup returns CDR1 MGHRA and CDR2 YSYEKL. This CDR3 comprises 17 residues. The junction had 11 bases not matched to a gene; V was cut back by 2 bases and J by 4 bases. CDR3 nucleotides: TGCGCCAGCAGCCAAAAGACAGGGCAGGCTCAAGGAAACACCATATATTTT. Its protein product is CASSQKTGQAQGNTIYF.

This clone has only one observation. The gene calls are TRBV5-1 and TRBJ1-4; D may be TRBD1 (5 bases). This CDR3 is 16 amino acids long. Per the germline V gene, CDR1 is SGHRS and CDR2 is YFSETQ. Trimming cost V 0 bases and J 7 bases, with 16 bases left between them. The CDR3 DNA sequence: TGCGCCAGCAGCTTGGGTGTCGGAAAGGGGCTTGAAAAACTGTTTTTT. This sequence encodes CASSLGVGKGLEKLFF.

V gene TRBV7-9 combines with J gene TRBJ1-1, with 10 bases aligning to TRBD1. CDR3 size: 15 residues. Per the germline V gene, CDR1 is SEHNR and CDR2 is FQNEAQ (reference sequence). Trimming at V came to 1 base and at J to 6 bases, leaving 5 bases not matched to a gene. The CDR3 region is CASSLVGQGSAEAFF. The CDR3 region has the DNA TGTGCCAGCAGCTTAGTGGGACAGGGGTCGGCTGAAGCTTTCTTT.

This clone was seen only once. The rearrangement joins TRBV19 to TRBJ1-1, with D unresolved. The CDR3 is 16 amino acids. Germline-derived CDR1 and CDR2 are LNHDA and SQIVND (reference sequence). V was clipped by 6 bases and J by 1 base, with 18 bases between them. The CDR3 loop reads CASREGAVRGNTEAFF. The CDR3 DNA follows: TGTGCCAGTAGGGAGGGAGCCGTCCGGGGGAACACTGAAGCTTTCTTT.

This clone has just a few counts. The identical CDR3 is also encoded by other nucleotide sequences in the sample. The chain joins TRBV5-1 to TRBJ1-2; TRBD1 might be the D (6 bases). The germline CDR1 and CDR2 sequences are SGHRS and YFSETQ. This CDR3 is built from 13 residues. The ends were cut back, 0 bases at V and 5 bases at J, with 8 bases in the middle. CDR3 loop: CASSLDRVYGYTF. As DNA, the CDR3 is TGCGCCAGCAGCTTGGACAGGGTGTATGGCTACACCTTC.

The V call is TRBV7-2, the J call TRBJ1-3, with 7 nucleotides matching TRBD1. The trim removed 4 bases at V and 3 bases at J, leaving 6 bases unmatched. Germline V CDR1 and CDR2: SGHTA, FQGNSA. The CDR3 is 15 amino acids. CDR3 protein: CASSSGAGGGNTIYF. Here the CDR3 DNA reads TGTGCCAGCAGCTCCGGGGCAGGGGGTGGAAACACCATATATTTT.